Shown below are 25 T cell receptor beta chains from a single sample sequenced in a study of shared clonotypes between healthy human individuals. The naive CD8 fraction comprised CD45RO-negative cells positively selected for CCR7 and excluded terminally differentiated effector memory CD45RA+ cells. Data came from immunoSEQ multiplex PCR; TCRdb stores just in-frame clones and leaves some out. Among about 2 million clones listed, about 94% were seen once. Sequencing input: naive CD8+ T cells sorted from blood. The origin of the receptors is a young man in good health.

The genes are TRBV5-6 and TRBJ2-5; 8 bases agree with TRBD2. Trimming removed 0 bases from V and 5 bases from J; junction bases left unmatched: 9. The CDR3 loop spans 16 amino acids. Germline V CDR1 and CDR2: SGHDT, YYEEEE. CDR3 sequence reads: CASSLGGLAPGETQYF. CDR3 DNA: TGTGCCAGCAGCTTGGGTGGACTAGCTCCGGGGGAGACCCAGTACTTC.

This chain connects TRBV6-1 to TRBJ1-2; D remains unclear. The CDR3 covers 11 residues. The germline CDR1 and CDR2 sequences are MNHNS and SASEGT. V shed 1 base and J shed 8 bases, with 5 bases lying between them. CDR3 DNA sequence: TGTGCCAGCAGTGAAGTAGAAGGCTACACCTTC. It encodes CASSEVEGYTF.

The chain has TRBV11-2 and TRBJ2-5; no reliable D call. CDR3 length equals 15 residues. Germline V gene data show CDR1 as SGHAT and CDR2 as FQNNGV. Trimming shortened V by 2 bases and J by 1 base, and 11 bases separated the two germline ends. CDR3 residues: CASSLLTRPQETQYF. The CDR3 nucleotides are TGTGCCAGCAGCTTATTAACACGGCCCCAAGAGACCCAGTACTTC. Drawing the rest from reference TRBV11-2 and TRBJ2-5, the complete variable domain is EAGVAQSPRYKIIEKRQSVAFWCNPISGHATLYWYQQILGQGPKLLIQFQNNGVVDDSQLPKDRFSAERLKGVDSTLKIQPAKLEDSAVYLCASSLLTRPQETQYFGPGTRLLVL.

This sequence joins TRBV28 and TRBJ2-7, with 14 bases aligning to TRBD2. The CDR3 has 19 residues. Germline lookup yields CDR1 MDHEN and CDR2 SYDVKM. Trimming cost V 3 bases and J 0 bases; bases outside gene matches: 10. Written as DNA, the CDR3 is TGTGCCAGCAGTTTCCCTGGACTAGCGGGGGGTTCCAGCTCCTACGAGCAGTACTTC. It is translated as CASSFPGLAGGSSSYEQYF.

The chain employs TRBV6-1 and TRBJ2-1, with a possible D match to TRBD1 (6 bases). The CDR3 runs 14 residues. Germline V CDR1 and CDR2: MNHNS, SASEGT. V lost 2 bases and J lost 7, with 12 bases in between. The CDR3 region is CASSELGTRNEQFF. Written as DNA, the CDR3 is TGTGCCAGCAGTGAACTGGGGACAAGGAATGAGCAGTTCTTC.

The V gene is TRBV4-1, the J gene TRBJ2-7; D may be TRBD1 (5 bases). V lost 1 base to trimming and J lost 2 bases, with 9 bases between them. The germline V gene encodes CDR1 MGHRA and CDR2 YSYEKL. This CDR3 spans 14 amino acids. The CDR3: CASSQGTRAYEQYF. The CDR3 DNA sequence: TGCGCCAGCAGCCAAGGAACCAGGGCCTACGAGCAGTACTTC.

The chain couples TRBV28 to TRBJ1-1; TRBD1 matches 9 bases. Germline loops: CDR1 MDHEN, CDR2 SYDVKM. The CDR3 loop spans 15 amino acids. V gave up 6 bases and J gave up 1 base; unmatched junction bases: 6. CDR3 nucleotides: TGTGCCAGCAGGCCTCCGGACAGGGGGAACACTGAAGCTTTCTTT. It encodes CASRPPDRGNTEAFF.

The CDR3 bases are TGTGCCAGCAGCGCAGGACAGAGTCGTACCATTCAGTACTTC. Protein: CASSAGQSRTIQYF. V gene TRBV7-9 combines with J gene TRBJ2-4, with D possibly matching TRBD1 (6 bases). Germline values: CDR1 SEHNR, CDR2 FQNEAQ (reference sequence). Trimming took 5 bases from V and 9 from J, leaving 17 bases between them. The CDR3 is made up of 14 amino acids.

The chain uses TRBV7-9 and TRBJ1-5, with 10 nucleotides matching TRBD1. CDR1 and CDR2 from the germline V gene are SEHNR and FQNEAQ (reference sequence). J gave up 5 bases and V 5 bases, and 6 bases lay outside the gene matches. The CDR3 length is 15 residues. CDR3 protein: CASSPRGTGDQPQHF. The CDR3 nucleotides read TGTGCCAGCAGCCCCCGCGGGACAGGGGATCAGCCCCAGCATTTT.

This CDR3 is CASSEVGHLSPYNEQFF. The CDR3 DNA reads as TGTGCCAGCAGCGAAGTTGGTCATCTTTCCCCTTACAATGAGCAGTTCTTC. This rearrangement joins TRBV7-6 to TRBJ2-1; D uncertain. From germline, CDR1 is SGHVS and CDR2 FNYEAQ. V was shortened by 5 bases and J by 4 bases, with 21 bases between the two germline ends. There are 17 residues in the CDR3.

Comments on this clone: The identical CDR3 is also encoded by other nucleotide sequences in the sample. The rearrangement joins TRBV27 to TRBJ1-5, with unresolved D. Trimming took off 3 bases at V and 3 bases at J, with 3 bases between the two ends. The CDR3 is made up of 12 amino acids. The germline V gene has CDR1 MNHEY and CDR2 SMNVEV (reference sequence). CDR3 coding DNA: TGTGCCAGCAGTTTCTACAATCAGCCCCAGCATTTT. This gives the protein CASSFYNQPQHF.

The table lists this clone with a few counts. The same CDR3 also results from other DNA sequences found in this sample. The J gene is TRBJ2-3, the V gene TRBV6-5; tentatively, D is TRBD2 (7 bases). This CDR3 has 14 amino acids. V lost 2 bases to trimming and J lost 2 bases, with 8 bases between them. Germline V gene lookup returns CDR1 MNHEY and CDR2 SVGAGI. This CDR3 is CASSYGGATDTQYF. The DNA of the CDR3 is TGTGCCAGCAGTTACGGGGGGGCCACAGATACGCAGTATTTT.

The V call is TRBV27, the J call TRBJ1-6, with D hard to call. Per the germline V gene, CDR1 is MNHEY and CDR2 is SMNVEV (reference sequence). This CDR3 has 15 residues. The germline V and J ends were trimmed by 7 bases and 0 bases, with 10 bases remaining between them. The CDR3 DNA reads as TGTGCCAGCACCGACCCGAGCTCCTATAATTCACCCCTCCACTTT. Protein sequence: CASTDPSSYNSPLHF.

This rearrangement joins TRBV27 to TRBJ2-7, with a tentative D call TRBD1 (5 bases). V shed 3 bases and J shed 3 bases, with 12 bases lying between them. Germline values: CDR1 MNHEY, CDR2 SMNVEV (reference sequence). The CDR3 sequence is 14 residues long. This CDR3 reads CASSFQDSRYEQYF. The CDR3 DNA reads TGTGCCAGCAGTTTCCAAGACAGCCGCTACGAGCAGTACTTC.

The rearrangement joins TRBV27 to TRBJ2-7; no reliable D call. V lost 0 bases, J lost 5 bases, and 11 bases lay in between. CDR1 and CDR2 (germline): MNHEY, SMNVEV (reference sequence). The CDR3 runs to 14 residues. CDR3 sequence reads: CASSLSFQGNEQYF. The DNA for the CDR3 is TGTGCCAGCAGTTTATCGTTTCAAGGGAACGAGCAGTACTTC.

In DNA, the CDR3 is TGCGCCAGCAGCTGGACAGGGCGGGACACTGAAGCTTTCTTT. The encoded protein is CASSWTGRDTEAFF. This chain connects TRBV5-1 to TRBJ1-1; 8 bases match TRBD1. Germline loops: CDR1 SGHRS, CDR2 YFSETQ. This CDR3 has 14 residues. The J segment lost 3 bases and the V segment lost 3 bases, leaving 4 bases of the junction unmatched.

Only a few counts were recorded for this clone. Other DNA sequences of this sample code for an identical CDR3. The chain links TRBV6-5 to TRBJ2-7; 8 nucleotides agree with TRBD1. The germline V gene has CDR1 MNHEY and CDR2 SVGAGI. The CDR3 is made up of 14 amino acids. V was clipped by 5 bases and J by 0 bases; unmatched bases: 3. CDR3 DNA sequence: TGTGCCAGCAGTCCGACAGGGGACTCCTACGAGCAGTACTTC. It encodes CASSPTGDSYEQYF.

The V call is TRBV7-9, the J call TRBJ2-7, with D tentatively TRBD2 (7 bases). The CDR3 is 15 residues long. With 5 bases removed from V and 3 bases from J, the gap between germline ends came to 17 bases. Germline V gives CDR1 SEHNR, CDR2 FQNEAQ (reference sequence). Here the CDR3 DNA reads TGTGCCAGCAGCCCCAGGGGCGGGAGTATCTACGAGCAGTACTTC. It is translated as CASSPRGGSIYEQYF.

This sequence joins TRBV9 and TRBJ2-1; D is undetermined. The CDR3 loop spans 13 amino acids. Trimming removed 3 bases from V and 6 bases from J, with 10 bases in between. Germline V gives CDR1 SGDLS, CDR2 YYNGEE. The CDR3 nucleotides are TGTGCCAGCAGCGAGAGATCAGTCAATGAGCAGTTCTTC. Translated, it gives CASSERSVNEQFF.

A word on this clone: At one boundary the junction diverges from the germline segment, which might be a read error. The chain uses TRBV7-6 and TRBJ2-1; D is ambiguous. Germline CDR1 and CDR2: SGHVS and FNYEAQ. CDR3 length: 16 amino acids. CDR3 bases: TGTGCCAGCAGCTCATTCTCCGGCCGTGGCTACGATGAGCAGTTCTTC. This translates into CASSSFSGRGYDEQFF.

The chain has TRBV29-1 and TRBJ1-2; D gene ambiguous. The CDR3 sequence is 14 residues long. Germline values: CDR1 SQVTM, CDR2 ANQGSEA. Trimming left V 3 bases short and J 4 bases short, with 15 bases between. DNA for the CDR3: TGCAGCGTTGAGAGATACGGGGTTGTCTATGGCTACACCTTC. Encoded protein: CSVERYGVVYGYTF.

The chain couples TRBV6-5 to TRBJ1-5; no clear D. This CDR3 comprises 14 residues. CDR1 and CDR2 (germline): MNHEY, SVGAGI. Trimming took off 6 bases at V and 7 bases at J, with 16 bases between the two ends. For the CDR3, the DNA is TGTGCCAGCAGCTCGGACGGAGCGGGGCAGCCCCAGCATTTT. Protein: CASSSDGAGQPQHF.

This clone was counted only a few times. The chain joins TRBV10-1 to TRBJ1-2, with no clear D. V was clipped by 0 bases and J by 8 bases, with 13 bases between them. CDR1 and CDR2 from the germline V gene are WNHNN and SYGVQD (reference sequence). CDR3 size: 14 residues. This chain's CDR3 is CASSESPPLWGYTF. CDR3 DNA: TGCGCCAGCAGTGAGTCGCCCCCGTTGTGGGGCTACACCTTC.

This chain links TRBV7-6 with TRBJ2-1; D is ambiguous. V was shortened by 2 bases and J by 13 bases, with 18 bases between the two germline ends. CDR3 length: 14 amino acids. The germline V gene has CDR1 SGHVS and CDR2 FNYEAQ. The CDR3 DNA follows: TGTGCCAGCAGCTTACCGCTTGTGGGGTCGGAACAGTTCTTC. This codes for CASSLPLVGSEQFF.

This sequence joins TRBV28 and TRBJ1-4, with 9 nucleotides matching TRBD1. V shed 4 bases and J 5 bases; nucleotides not matched to a gene: 5. CDR1 MDHEN and CDR2 SYDVKM come from the germline V gene. The CDR3 runs to 15 residues. CDR3 sequence reads: CASSSSGTGNEKLFF. The CDR3 nucleotides read TGTGCCAGCAGTTCATCCGGGACAGGGAATGAAAAACTGTTTTTT.